A selection of T cell receptor beta chains follows, all from one sample in a study of early T cells in non-severe SARS-CoV-2 infection. TCRdb recomputed calls from the 5' RACE reads with MiXCR, one row per CDR3 protein. Of 35,000 to 50,000 distinct CDR3 sequences in the sample, roughly 6.6% are singletons; the top ten hold around 5.1%. Source material: whole blood. These receptors all come from an adult who was a healthcare worker with PCR-confirmed SARS-CoV-2 infection or an uninfected control (not recorded which). Each CDR3 is given with its conserved first and last residue. The order of the fields is V gene, clone size, J gene, D gene, CDR3 DNA, CDR3 protein. A D gene is named only where the DNA matches it firmly. Size is omitted from some rows. Given values are once, few, many or a class for expanded clones.

TRBV5-4,many,TRBJ2-5,NA,TGTGCCAGCAGACAAAGACAGGCACAAGAGACCCAGTACTTC,CASRQRQAQETQYF
TRBV18,many,TRBJ2-6,NA,TGTGCCAGCTCACCTTCCAAGTCCCCCGATGTCTCTGGGGCCAACGTCCTGACTTTC,CASSPSKSPDVSGANVLTF
TRBV19,few,TRBJ1-4,NA,TGTGCCAGTAGTTCCCGGGCCTGGGATGAAAAACTGTTTTTT,CASSSRAWDEKLFF
TRBV11-3,few,TRBJ2-3,NA,TGTGCCAGCAGCCATCGTGGCACAGATACGCAGTATTTT,CASSHRGTDTQYF
TRBV6-2/TRBV6-3,many,TRBJ2-3,TRBD2,TGTGCCAGCAGCGAGGGACTAGCCGGCGATACGCAGTATTTT,CASSEGLAGDTQYF
TRBV7-8,many,TRBJ2-7,NA,TGTGCCAGCACCATTACAGGTTCCAGCTCCTACGAGCAGTACTTC,CASTITGSSSYEQYF
TRBV7-9,NA,TRBJ1-1,NA,TGTGCCAGCAGCTTAACAGGGCTGGCTTTCTTT,CASSLTGLAFF
TRBV5-1,many,TRBJ2-3,TRBD2,TGCGCCAGCAGCCCCGGGACTAGCGGAGTCCTCACAGATACGCAGTATTTT,CASSPGTSGVLTDTQYF
TRBV18,NA,TRBJ2-2,NA,TGTGCCAGCTCACCATACACAGGACACAACACCGGGGAGCTGTTTTTT,CASSPYTGHNTGELFF
TRBV7-9,NA,TRBJ2-1,TRBD2,TGTGCCAGCAGCTTGAGCGGGGGGGCCTACAATGAGCAGTTCTTC,CASSLSGGAYNEQFF
TRBV4-1,few,TRBJ2-7,TRBD2,TGCGCCAGCAGCCAAGAAGGGAGGGTTGCCTACGAGCAGTACTTC,CASSQEGRVAYEQYF
TRBV6-2/TRBV6-3,few,TRBJ2-5,NA,TGTGCCAGCCACCGGGGAATCCAAGAGACCCAGTACTTC,CASHRGIQETQYF
TRBV20-1,many,TRBJ2-5,TRBD2,TGCAGTGCTAGGCGGGGGAGTGAAGAGACCCAGTACTTC,CSARRGSEETQYF
TRBV27,many,TRBJ2-2,NA,TGTGCCAGCAGTTTAGGGGGGCGGGCCACCGGGGAGCTGTTTTTT,CASSLGGRATGELFF
TRBV7-6,few,TRBJ2-2,NA,TGTGCCAGCAGCGCAACCGGGACAACGAACACCGGGGAGCTGTTTTTT,CASSATGTTNTGELFF
TRBV29-1,few,TRBJ2-7,NA,TGCAGCGTTGAAAGGTCAGGCTACGAGCAGTACTTC,CSVERSGYEQYF
TRBV7-7,few,TRBJ2-5,TRBD2,TGTGCTAGCAGCTTAGGCCCCTCCACTAGCGGAGAGACCCAGTACTTC,CASSLGPSTSGETQYF
TRBV19,few,TRBJ2-7,NA,TGTGCCAGTAGAACCGACAGATCCCGACCCTACGAGCAGTACTTC,CASRTDRSRPYEQYF
TRBV27,NA,TRBJ1-1,TRBD1,TGTGCCAGCAGTTGGCAGGGGGCTGGCACTGAAGCTTTCTTT,CASSWQGAGTEAFF
TRBV4-1,NA,TRBJ2-3,TRBD2,TGCGCCAGCAGCCAAGATCTGGGCGCGGGGGCAGATACGCAGTATTTT,CASSQDLGAGADTQYF
TRBV4-1,many,TRBJ1-2,NA,TGCGCCAGCAGCCCCCAGACTGACTATGGCTACACCTTC,CASSPQTDYGYTF
TRBV7-6,few,TRBJ2-2,NA,TGTGCCAGCAGCTACTCGGGGGGCTGGGGCACCGGGGAGCTGTTTTTT,CASSYSGGWGTGELFF
TRBV19,NA,TRBJ1-1,NA,TGTGCCAGTGGGACGACCCAGCTCATGAACACTGAAGCTTTCTTT,CASGTTQLMNTEAFF
TRBV6-6,NA,TRBJ1-1,NA,TGTGCCAGCAGTTACTCGAGTATGAACACTGAAGCTTTCTTT,CASSYSSMNTEAFF
TRBV30,NA,TRBJ2-3,NA,TGTGCCTGGAGTCTTACAGGCCGCACAGATACGCAGTATTTT,CAWSLTGRTDTQYF
TRBV4-1,many,TRBJ1-5,NA,TGCGCCAGCAGCCAAGACAGGGGAAGCAATCAGCCCCAGCATTTT,CASSQDRGSNQPQHF
TRBV4-2,few,TRBJ1-6,TRBD1,TGTGCCAGCAGCCAAGAGCACAGGGGCAATTCACCCCTCCACTTT,CASSQEHRGNSPLHF
TRBV10-3,many,TRBJ2-6,NA,TGTGCCATCAGTGAGCCTAGGGGGGTTTCAGGGGCCAACGTCCTGACTTTC,CAISEPRGVSGANVLTF
TRBV11-2,NA,TRBJ2-7,NA,TGTGCCAGCGTAACCACAGTAGGTTCGGGGGAGCAGTACTTC,CASVTTVGSGEQYF
TRBV2,NA,TRBJ1-5,NA,TGTGCCAGCAGTGAAGACACAGCCAGGGCCCAGCATTTT,CASSEDTARAQHF
TRBV3-1,NA,TRBJ2-7,NA,TGTGCCAGCAGCCAACCAAGCTCCTACGAGCAGTACTTC,CASSQPSSYEQYF
TRBV29-1,few,TRBJ1-2,TRBD1,TGCAGCGTAGAGGACAGGGGCGGCTACACCTTC,CSVEDRGGYTF
TRBV4-1,NA,TRBJ1-1,NA,TGCGCCAGCAGCCAAGTGACGCCAGGGCGGTCTTTCTTT,CASSQVTPGRSFF